One and the same sample provided the 12 T cell receptor beta chains below, sequenced in a study of Graves' ophthalmopathy and Graves' hyperthyroidism. Amplification of TCR beta CDR3 regions used RNA transcripts. The first-round RT-PCR employed HTBI primers together with the Qiagen OneStep RT-PCR kit. A multiplex PCR was then performed as the second round. MiXCR was run by TCRdb on the multiplex PCR reads, yielding one entry per CDR3 protein. The sample holds hundreds of thousands of distinct CDR3 sequences, around a fifth seen once. The material sequenced was peripheral blood. All receptors derive from a young woman with stable Graves' hyperthyroidism.

This clonotype was seen only a few times. V usage is TRBV12-3 or TRBV12-4 and J usage is TRBJ1-3; D is ambiguous. V was shortened by 8 bases and J by 3 bases, with 14 bases between the two germline ends. There are 14 residues in the CDR3. The DNA of the CDR3 is TGTGCCAGCGGATACAGCGGAATTGGAAACACCATATATTTT. Translated, it gives CASGYSGIGNTIYF.

This clonotype has at least ten counts. V and J are TRBV2 and TRBJ1-1; D is unclear. This CDR3 spans 13 amino acids. CDR1 is SNHLY, CDR2 FYNNEI, per germline. The ends were cut back, 8 bases at V and 4 bases at J, with 14 bases in the middle. The DNA of the CDR3 is TGTGCCAGCGCTCGCGGGCATGGCACTGAAGCTTTCTTT. It encodes CASARGHGTEAFF.

The rearrangement links TRBV20-1 to TRBJ2-2, with a weak D call TRBD1 (7 bases). Trimming left V 0 bases short and J 3 bases short, with 11 bases between. The CDR3 has 15 amino acids. CDR1 is DFQATT and CDR2 is SNEGSKA in the germline V gene (reference sequence). The CDR3 protein is CSARDGGTDTGELFF. In nucleotides, the CDR3 is TGCAGTGCTAGAGATGGGGGGACAGACACCGGGGAGCTGTTTTTT.

V is TRBV20-1 and J is TRBJ2-7; 7 nucleotides line up with TRBD2. The CDR3 totals 14 residues. Germline CDR1 and CDR2: DFQATT and SNEGSKA (reference sequence). Germline trimming cut 0 bases from V and 5 bases from J; bases unmatched to any gene: 7. CDR3: CSAREFGGRDEQYF. CDR3 sequence (DNA): TGCAGTGCTAGAGAGTTCGGGGGGAGGGACGAGCAGTACTTC.

This chain connects TRBV7-2 to TRBJ2-4; 8 bases match TRBD2. This CDR3 region has 14 residues. The germline V gene has CDR1 SGHTA and CDR2 FQGNSA. Trimming took 3 bases from V and 9 from J; bases not matched to a gene: 7. The CDR3 DNA follows: TGTGCCAGCAGCTTCCGGGGGGGGCAGGCCATTCAGTACTTC. This gives the protein CASSFRGGQAIQYF.

CDR3 residues: CAWTSRNNSPLHF. The CDR3 DNA is TGTGCCTGGACGAGCAGGAACAATTCACCCCTCCACTTT. The chain recombines TRBV30 with TRBJ1-6; D is undetermined. The germline V gene has CDR1 GTSNPN and CDR2 SVGIG (reference sequence). This CDR3 spans 13 amino acids. The V end was cut by 4 bases, the J end by 7 bases, with 11 bases between.

This clonotype showed up many times. This sequence joins TRBV12-3 or TRBV12-4 and TRBJ1-5; 8 nucleotides line up with TRBD1. The CDR3 covers 14 residues. Losses at the gene ends were 3 bases for V and 4 bases for J; bases not matched to a gene: 2. CDR3 in amino acids: CASSFRQGNQPQHF. The DNA of the CDR3 is TGTGCCAGCAGTTTCCGACAGGGGAATCAGCCCCAGCATTTT.

V gene TRBV28 combines with J gene TRBJ1-5, with TRBD1 identical over 8 bases. The CDR3 has 14 amino acids. V lost 8 bases, J lost 15 bases, and 18 bases stayed unmatched. Germline V CDR1 and CDR2: MDHEN, SYDVKM. The CDR3 here is CASGGTAIQDRGHF. CDR3 sequence (DNA): TGTGCCAGCGGAGGTACCGCAATCCAAGACAGGGGGCATTTT.

This clonotype appeared many times. The chain uses TRBV24-1 and TRBJ2-2; D possibly corresponds to TRBD1 (6 bases). CDR1 is KGHDR, CDR2 SFDVKD, per germline. V was clipped by 3 bases and J by 6 bases, with 19 bases between them. There are 17 residues in the CDR3. The CDR3 sequence is CATSDPPPGVDAGELFF. The DNA of the CDR3 is TGTGCCACCAGTGATCCCCCTCCAGGGGTTGACGCCGGGGAGCTGTTTTTT.

This clonotype was counted at least ten times. The CDR3 spells CSVRLAGESYEQYF. In nucleotides, the CDR3 is TGCAGCGTCCGATTAGCGGGAGAGTCCTACGAGCAGTACTTC. The genes are TRBV29-1 and TRBJ2-7, with 9 bases identical to TRBD2. This CDR3 is 14 amino acids long. Germline V CDR1 and CDR2: SQVTM, ANQGSEA. Losses at the gene ends were 6 bases for V and 1 base for J; bases not matched to a gene: 7.

This clonotype appeared many times. The rearrangement links TRBV12-3 or TRBV12-4 to TRBJ1-2; 7 positions match TRBD1. The V and J ends lost 5 bases and 5 bases, in that order; junction bases with no gene match: 5. The CDR3 contains 13 residues. CDR3 in DNA: TGTGCCAGCAGTCCCGGGACAGCGTATGGCTACACCTTC. Translating gives CASSPGTAYGYTF.

This clonotype was counted ten times or more. The chain links TRBV2 to TRBJ1-2; D possibly corresponds to TRBD1 (6 bases). This CDR3 comprises 13 residues. Per germline, CDR1 SNHLY and CDR2 FYNNEI. Deletions cut 7 bases from V and 4 bases from J, with 13 bases between. The CDR3, as DNA: TGTGCCAGCACCGGACAGACAGGCTATGGCTACACCTTC. Protein sequence: CASTGQTGYGYTF. Looking up the rest from reference TRBV2 and TRBJ1-2 gives the full variable domain: EPEVTQTPSHQVTQMGQEVILRCVPISNHLYFYWYRQILGQKVEFLVSFYNNEISEKSEIFDDQFSVERPDGSNFTLKIRSTKLEDSAMYFCASTGQTGYGYTFGSGTRLTVV.